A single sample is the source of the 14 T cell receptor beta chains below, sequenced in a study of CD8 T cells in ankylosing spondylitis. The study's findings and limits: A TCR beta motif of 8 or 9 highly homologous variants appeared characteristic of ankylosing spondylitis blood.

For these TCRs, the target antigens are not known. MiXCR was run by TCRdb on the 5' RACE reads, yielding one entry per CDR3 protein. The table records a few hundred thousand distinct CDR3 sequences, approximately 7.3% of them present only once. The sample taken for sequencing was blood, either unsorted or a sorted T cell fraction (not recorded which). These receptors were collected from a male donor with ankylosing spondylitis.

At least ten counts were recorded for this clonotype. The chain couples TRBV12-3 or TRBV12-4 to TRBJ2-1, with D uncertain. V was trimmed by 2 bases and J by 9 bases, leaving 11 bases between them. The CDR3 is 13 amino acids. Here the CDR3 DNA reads TGTGCCAGCAGTTTAACTCCTGCCCTTGAGCAGTTCTTC. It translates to CASSLTPALEQFF.

The CDR3 spells CATSDLGGSSYNEQFF. CDR3 nucleotide sequence: TGTGCCACCAGTGATTTAGGCGGGAGCTCCTACAATGAGCAGTTCTTC. V usage is TRBV24-1 and J usage is TRBJ2-1, with 7 bases matching TRBD2. Germline CDR1 and CDR2: KGHDR and SFDVKD. The CDR3 totals 16 residues. With V trimmed by 1 base and J by 0 bases, 2 bases remained unmatched.

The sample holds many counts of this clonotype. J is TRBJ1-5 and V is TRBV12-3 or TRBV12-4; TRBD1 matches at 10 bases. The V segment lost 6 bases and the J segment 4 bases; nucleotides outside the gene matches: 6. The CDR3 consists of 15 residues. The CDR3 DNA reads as TGTGCCAGCAGGGACAGGGGACAGGGGAATCAGCCCCAGCATTTT. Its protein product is CASRDRGQGNQPQHF.

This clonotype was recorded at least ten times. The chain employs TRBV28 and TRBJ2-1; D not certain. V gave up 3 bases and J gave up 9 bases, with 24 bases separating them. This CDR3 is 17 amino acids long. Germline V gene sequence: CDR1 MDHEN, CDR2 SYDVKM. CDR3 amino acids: CASSLSRPKESLGEQFF. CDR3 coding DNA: TGTGCCAGCAGTTTGTCCAGGCCCAAGGAGTCGTTGGGTGAGCAGTTCTTC. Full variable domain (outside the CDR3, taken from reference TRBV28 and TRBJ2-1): DVKVTQSSRYLVKRTGEKVFLECVQDMDHENMFWYRQDPGLGLRLIYFSYDVKMKEKGDIPEGYSVSREKKERFSLILESASTNQTSMYLCASSLSRPKESLGEQFFGPGTRLTVL.

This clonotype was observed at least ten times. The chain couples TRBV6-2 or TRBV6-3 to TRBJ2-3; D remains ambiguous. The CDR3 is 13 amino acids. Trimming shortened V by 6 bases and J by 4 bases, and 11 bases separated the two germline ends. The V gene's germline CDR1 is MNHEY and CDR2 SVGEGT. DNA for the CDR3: TGTGCCAGCAGGGCAGGTGGGGCAGATACGCAGTATTTT. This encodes CASRAGGADTQYF.

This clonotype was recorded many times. CDR3 sequence: CASSETGNGDNEQFF. CDR3 nucleotide sequence: TGTGCCAGCAGCGAGACAGGGAACGGGGACAATGAGCAGTTCTTC. This rearrangement joins TRBV7-9 to TRBJ2-1; TRBD1 aligns across 7 bases. Germline-derived CDR1 and CDR2 are SEHNR and FQNEAQ (reference sequence). V lost 5 bases and J lost 5; bases outside the gene matches: 9. CDR3 length equals 15 residues.

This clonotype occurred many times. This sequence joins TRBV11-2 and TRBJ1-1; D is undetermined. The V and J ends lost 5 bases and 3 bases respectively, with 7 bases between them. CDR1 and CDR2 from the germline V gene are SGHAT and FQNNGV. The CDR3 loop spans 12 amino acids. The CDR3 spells CASSHEHTEAFF. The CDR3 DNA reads TGTGCCAGCAGCCACGAGCACACTGAAGCTTTCTTT. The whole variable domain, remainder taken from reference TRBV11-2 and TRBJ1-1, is EAGVAQSPRYKIIEKRQSVAFWCNPISGHATLYWYQQILGQGPKLLIQFQNNGVVDDSQLPKDRFSAERLKGVDSTLKIQPAKLEDSAVYLCASSHEHTEAFFGQGTRLTVV.

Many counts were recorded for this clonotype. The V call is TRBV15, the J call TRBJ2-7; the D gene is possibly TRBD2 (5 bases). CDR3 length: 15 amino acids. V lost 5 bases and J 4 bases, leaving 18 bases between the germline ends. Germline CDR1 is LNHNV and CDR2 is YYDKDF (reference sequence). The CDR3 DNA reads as TGTGCCACCAGCGGCGGAACAATTGAGGGTTACGAGCAGTACTTC. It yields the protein CATSGGTIEGYEQYF.

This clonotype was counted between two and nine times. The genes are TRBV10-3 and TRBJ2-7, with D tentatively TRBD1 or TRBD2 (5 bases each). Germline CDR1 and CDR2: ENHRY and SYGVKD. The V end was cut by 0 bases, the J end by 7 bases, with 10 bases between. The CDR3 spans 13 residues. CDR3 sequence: CAISESWGMEQYF. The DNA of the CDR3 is TGTGCCATCAGTGAGTCGTGGGGGATGGAGCAGTACTTC.

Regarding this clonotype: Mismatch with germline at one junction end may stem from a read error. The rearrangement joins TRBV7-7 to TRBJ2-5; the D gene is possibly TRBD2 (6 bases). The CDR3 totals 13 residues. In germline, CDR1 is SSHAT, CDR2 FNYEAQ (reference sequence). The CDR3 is CASSLGAGETQYF. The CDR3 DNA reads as TGTGCTAGCAGCTTAGGAGCGGGAGAGACCCAGTACTTC. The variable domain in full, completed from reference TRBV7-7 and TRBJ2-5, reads GAGVSQSPRYKVTKRGQDVTLRCDPISSHATLYWYQQALGQGPEFLTYFNYEAQPDKSGLPSDRFSAERPEGSISTLTIQRTEQRDSAMYRCASSLGAGETQYFGPGTRLLVL.

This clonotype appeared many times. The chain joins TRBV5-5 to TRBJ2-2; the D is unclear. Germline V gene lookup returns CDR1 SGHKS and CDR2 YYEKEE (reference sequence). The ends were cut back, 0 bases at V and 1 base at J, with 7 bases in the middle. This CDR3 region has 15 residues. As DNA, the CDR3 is TGTGCCAGCAGCTTGGCGGGCCTGAACACCGGGGAGCTGTTTTTT. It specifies CASSLAGLNTGELFF.

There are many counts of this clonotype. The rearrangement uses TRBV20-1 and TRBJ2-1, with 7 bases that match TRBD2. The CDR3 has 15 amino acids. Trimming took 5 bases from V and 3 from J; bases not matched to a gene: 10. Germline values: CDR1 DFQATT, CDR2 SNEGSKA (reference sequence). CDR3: CSAGGGAGLYNEQFF. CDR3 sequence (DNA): TGCAGTGCTGGTGGAGGAGCGGGGCTCTACAATGAGCAGTTCTTC.

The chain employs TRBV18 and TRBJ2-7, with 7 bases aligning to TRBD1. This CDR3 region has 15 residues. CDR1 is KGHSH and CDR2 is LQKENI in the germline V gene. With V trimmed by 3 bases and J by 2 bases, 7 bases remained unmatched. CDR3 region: CASSPRDRTTYEQYF. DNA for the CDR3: TGTGCCAGCTCACCCCGGGACAGAACAACCTACGAGCAGTACTTC.

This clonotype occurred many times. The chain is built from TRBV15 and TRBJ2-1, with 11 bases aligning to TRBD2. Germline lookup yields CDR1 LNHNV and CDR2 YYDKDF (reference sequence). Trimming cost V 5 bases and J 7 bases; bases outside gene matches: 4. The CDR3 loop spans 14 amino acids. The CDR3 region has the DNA TGTGCCACCAGCGCCCGGACTAGCGGGAATGAGCAGTTCTTC. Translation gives CATSARTSGNEQFF.